This entry lists 25 T cell receptor beta chains sequenced from one sample in a study of blood T cell repertoires in COVID-19 (dated by TCRdb to 2019 to 2021). Receptors were amplified or captured by the immunoSEQ multiplex PCR assay. What TCRdb holds here is the immuneACCESS table cut down to in-frame rearrangements. Part of the clones is not present; checked against another copy, under half of the missing clones reflect an unresolved V gene, and the others are unexplained. The sample contains approximately 250,000 clones, about 86% of them found a single time. The ten largest clonotypes hold less than 4% of the sample. The sample consisted of peripheral blood. Source of these receptors: a man younger than 35 with active or convalescent COVID-19.

CDR3 bases: TGTGCCAGCAGCTTGAGGACTCTACCCTATGGCTACACCTTC. Translating it yields CASSLRTLPYGYTF. V usage is TRBV5-6 and J usage is TRBJ1-2; D call uncertain. Trimming took 1 base from V and 4 from J, leaving 11 bases between them. The CDR3 length is 14 residues. CDR1 is SGHDT, CDR2 YYEEEE, per germline.

J is TRBJ2-3 and V is TRBV4-1, with 11 bases identical to TRBD2. Germline values: CDR1 MGHRA, CDR2 YSYEKL. The ends lost 4 bases at V and 3 bases at J; junction bases unmatched: 9. The CDR3 covers 17 residues. CDR3 nucleotides: TGCGCCAGCAGCCTCGTAATAGCGGGGGGGCCTACAGATACGCAGTATTTT. Protein: CASSLVIAGGPTDTQYF.

The chain has TRBV19 and TRBJ1-4; D ambiguous. Germline CDR1 LNHDA, CDR2 SQIVND (reference sequence). V lost 5 bases to trimming and J lost 5 bases, with 9 bases between them. The CDR3 extends over 13 amino acids. CDR3 sequence (DNA): TGTGCCAGTAGTTCAGATTTAAATGAAAAACTGTTTTTT. Protein product: CASSSDLNEKLFF. The full variable domain, rest sourced from reference TRBV19 and TRBJ1-4, is DGGITQSPKYLFRKEGQNVTLSCEQNLNHDAMYWYRQDPGQGLRLIYYSQIVNDFQKGDIAEGYSVSREKKESFPLTVTSAQKNPTAFYLCASSSDLNEKLFFGSGTQLSVL.

The chain carries TRBV7-9 and TRBJ2-7; D might be TRBD2 (6 bases). The CDR3 loop spans 15 amino acids. The V end lost 5 bases, the J end lost 4 bases, and 18 bases lay between the germline ends. From germline, CDR1 is SEHNR and CDR2 FQNEAQ (reference sequence). The CDR3 is CASSPPDQGLYEQYF. The CDR3 nucleotides are TGTGCCAGCAGCCCCCCGGACCAGGGACTTTACGAGCAGTACTTC.

V gene TRBV6-5 combines with J gene TRBJ2-7; 9 bases line up with TRBD1. This CDR3 region has 14 residues. V shed 6 bases, J shed 5 bases, and the junction held 8 bases outside the gene matches. Per germline, CDR1 MNHEY and CDR2 SVGAGI. CDR3 protein: CASSLQGARNEQYF. The CDR3 DNA follows: TGTGCCAGCAGCTTACAGGGGGCGCGGAACGAGCAGTACTTC.

This clone was observed a handful of times. The chain combines TRBV11-2 with TRBJ2-1, with D unclear. Between the trimmed V and J ends, which lost 4 bases and 6 bases, there was a span of 7 bases. This CDR3 is built from 12 residues. CDR1 is SGHAT, CDR2 FQNNGV, per germline. This CDR3 is CASSWLFNEQFF. CDR3 in DNA: TGTGCCAGCAGCTGGCTCTTCAATGAGCAGTTCTTC.

Worth noting for this clone: This specimen includes other DNA sequences encoding the same CDR3. The chain has TRBV6-5 and TRBJ2-1; TRBD1 might be the D (6 bases). Germline assignment: CDR1 MNHEY and CDR2 SVGAGI. Trimming shortened V by 6 bases and J by 4 bases, and 13 bases separated the two germline ends. The CDR3 has 14 residues. In nucleotides, the CDR3 is TGTGCCAGCAGGTCCCTAGGGGGTTACAATGAGCAGTTCTTC. Translation gives CASRSLGGYNEQFF.

The genes are TRBV28 and TRBJ1-1; D uncertain. CDR3 length: 12 amino acids. Trimming stripped 2 bases from V and 3 bases from J, with 4 bases between. Per germline, CDR1 MDHEN and CDR2 SYDVKM. The CDR3 DNA sequence: TGTGCCAGCAGTTTACAATACACTGAAGCTTTCTTT. Translated, it gives CASSLQYTEAFF.

V is TRBV18 and J is TRBJ1-1; D unclear. The V and J ends lost 0 bases and 5 bases respectively, with 7 bases between them. Germline CDR1 and CDR2: KGHSH and LQKENI. The CDR3 length is 13 residues. CDR3: CASSPPGWTEAFF. CDR3 in DNA: TGTGCCAGCTCACCACCCGGGTGGACTGAAGCTTTCTTT.

V gene TRBV7-6 combines with J gene TRBJ2-1; tentatively, D is TRBD1 (5 bases). Germline V lookup: CDR1 SGHVS, CDR2 FNYEAQ. V gave up 1 base and J gave up 6 bases, with 13 bases separating them. This CDR3 is 15 amino acids long. This chain's CDR3 is CASSLGAVGPNEQFF. CDR3 bases: TGTGCCAGCAGCTTAGGCGCGGTGGGGCCCAATGAGCAGTTCTTC.

The V gene is TRBV5-1, the J gene TRBJ2-3; TRBD1 matches 7 bases. The CDR3 has 14 amino acids. After removal of 1 base from V and 1 base from J, the junction contained 0 bases not matched to a gene. Germline V CDR1 and CDR2: SGHRS, YFSETQ. The CDR3 spells CASSLQGGTDTQYF. The CDR3 nucleotides read TGCGCCAGCAGCTTGCAGGGGGGCACAGATACGCAGTATTTT.

The chain has TRBV24-1 and TRBJ1-2, with D possibly matching TRBD1 (5 bases). With 5 bases removed from V and 2 bases from J, the gap between germline ends came to 8 bases. Per germline, CDR1 KGHDR and CDR2 SFDVKD. The CDR3 consists of 13 residues. The CDR3: CATSVAGNYGYTF. DNA for the CDR3: TGTGCCACCAGTGTAGCAGGGAACTATGGCTACACCTTC.

The chain joins TRBV6-5 to TRBJ1-2; D might be TRBD1 (5 bases). Germline CDR1 and CDR2: MNHEY and SVGAGI. V lost 0 bases, J lost 1 base, and 9 bases lay in between. This CDR3 has 15 residues. The CDR3: CASSYSTVYNYGYTF. The CDR3 DNA reads TGTGCCAGCAGTTACTCGACAGTCTATAACTATGGCTACACCTTC.

This clone was seen at least ten times. The chain couples TRBV7-8 to TRBJ2-2; weak D call: TRBD2 (7 bases). The V and J ends lost 5 bases and 5 bases respectively, with 21 bases between them. CDR1 is SGHVS and CDR2 is FQNEAQ in the germline V gene. The CDR3 covers 17 residues. The DNA for the CDR3 is TGTGCCAGCAGCCCCACAGGCGGGGGCCTTTTTACCGGGGAGCTGTTTTTT. It specifies CASSPTGGGLFTGELFF.

The V and J genes are TRBV28 and TRBJ1-1, with TRBD1 identical over 7 bases. Germline V gene sequence: CDR1 MDHEN, CDR2 SYDVKM. The CDR3 runs to 15 residues. Trimming removed 6 bases from V and 4 bases from J; junction bases left unmatched: 11. The CDR3, as DNA: TGTGCCAGCAGCTGGGGGGACAGCCGAGGCACTGAAGCTTTCTTT. Translated, it gives CASSWGDSRGTEAFF.

This clone appeared a few times. J is TRBJ2-7 and V is TRBV2, with 8 bases matching TRBD2. CDR3 size: 12 residues. Germline V gene sequence: CDR1 SNHLY, CDR2 FYNNEI. Trimming removed 7 bases from V and 3 bases from J; junction bases left unmatched: 2. This CDR3 is CASMSGSYEQYF. For the CDR3, the DNA is TGTGCCAGCATGAGCGGGAGCTACGAGCAGTACTTC.

The CDR3 sequence: CASSSGHSGGTEAFF. DNA of the CDR3: TGTGCCAGCAGCTCGGGACATTCGGGGGGAACTGAAGCTTTCTTT. The chain links TRBV7-9 to TRBJ1-1; a weak D match, TRBD1 (6 bases). Germline-derived CDR1 and CDR2 are SEHNR and FQNEAQ (reference sequence). V shed 4 bases and J shed 5 bases, with 17 bases lying between them. The CDR3 is 15 residues long. Full variable domain (outside the CDR3, taken from reference TRBV7-9 and TRBJ1-1): DTGVSQNPRHKITKRGQNVTFRCDPISEHNRLYWYRQTLGQGPEFLTYFQNEAQLEKSRLLSDRFSAERPKGSFSTLEIQRTEQGDSAMYLCASSSGHSGGTEAFFGQGTRLTVV.

The chain combines TRBV4-2 with TRBJ2-7; 9 bases map to TRBD1. Losses at the gene ends were 4 bases for V and 5 bases for J; bases not matched to a gene: 6. The CDR3 covers 14 residues. Per the germline V gene, CDR1 is LGHNA and CDR2 is YNFKEQ. The chain's CDR3 is CASSLRQGDDEQYF. Written as DNA, the CDR3 is TGTGCCAGCAGCCTTCGACAGGGGGACGACGAGCAGTACTTC.

The V and J genes are TRBV7-8 and TRBJ1-6; TRBD1 aligns across 7 bases. Losses at the gene ends were 5 bases for V and 11 bases for J; bases not matched to a gene: 12. Germline CDR1 reads SGHVS; CDR2 reads FQNEAQ. CDR3 size: 15 residues. In DNA, the CDR3 is TGTGCCAGCAGCGCTACACAGGGGTTAGAGGCACCCCTCCACTTT. Encoded protein: CASSATQGLEAPLHF.

This clone was recorded only once. The chain carries TRBV5-5 and TRBJ2-5; 8 positions agree with TRBD2. The germline CDR1 and CDR2 sequences are SGHKS and YYEKEE (reference sequence). Losses at the gene ends were 3 bases for V and 7 bases for J; bases not matched to a gene: 11. CDR3 length: 15 amino acids. The CDR3 sequence: CASSSTPGLGVTQYF. The DNA of the CDR3 is TGTGCCAGCAGCTCGACGCCGGGACTAGGGGTGACCCAGTACTTC.

The chain links TRBV6-6 to TRBJ1-3; D gene uncertain. V was clipped by 5 bases and J by 4 bases, with 12 bases between them. This CDR3 spans 14 amino acids. Per germline, CDR1 MNHNY and CDR2 SVGAGI (reference sequence). The CDR3, as DNA: TGTGCCAGCAGTAGGGAGGGATCAGGAAACACCATATATTTT. The encoded protein is CASSREGSGNTIYF.

Turning to this clone: In the same sample, other DNA sequences code for this CDR3. The rearrangement joins TRBV18 to TRBJ1-2; a weak D match, TRBD1 (5 bases). This CDR3 has 13 amino acids. Trimming pared 2 bases from V and 6 bases from J, leaving 10 bases between. The V gene's germline CDR1 is KGHSH and CDR2 LQKENI. The CDR3 DNA follows: TGTGCCAGCTCACCAGGGGGACTCCATGGCTACACCTTC. It translates to CASSPGGLHGYTF.

V is TRBV7-9 and J is TRBJ2-3; D possibly corresponds to TRBD2 (6 bases). This CDR3 has 13 residues. Germline CDR1 SEHNR, CDR2 FQNEAQ (reference sequence). Trimming shortened V by 4 bases and J by 8 bases, and 13 bases separated the two germline ends. The chain's CDR3 is CASSSLGSVTQYF. CDR3 coding DNA: TGTGCCAGCAGCTCCCTCGGGAGTGTTACGCAGTATTTT.

The chain has TRBV7-9 and TRBJ2-7; a weak D match, TRBD2 (5 bases). V lost 6 bases and J 4 bases, leaving 10 bases between the germline ends. Per the germline V gene, CDR1 is SEHNR and CDR2 is FQNEAQ (reference sequence). The CDR3 is 12 residues long. CDR3 DNA: TGTGCCAGCAGTACAGCGGCGTACGAGCAGTACTTC. Its protein is CASSTAAYEQYF.

The chain links TRBV28 to TRBJ1-1; unclear D gene. CDR1 is MDHEN and CDR2 is SYDVKM in the germline V gene. Trimming stripped 5 bases from V and 1 base from J, with 5 bases between. The CDR3 is made up of 12 amino acids. The CDR3 reads CASSVRNTEAFF. DNA of the CDR3: TGTGCCAGCAGTGTTAGGAACACTGAAGCTTTCTTT.